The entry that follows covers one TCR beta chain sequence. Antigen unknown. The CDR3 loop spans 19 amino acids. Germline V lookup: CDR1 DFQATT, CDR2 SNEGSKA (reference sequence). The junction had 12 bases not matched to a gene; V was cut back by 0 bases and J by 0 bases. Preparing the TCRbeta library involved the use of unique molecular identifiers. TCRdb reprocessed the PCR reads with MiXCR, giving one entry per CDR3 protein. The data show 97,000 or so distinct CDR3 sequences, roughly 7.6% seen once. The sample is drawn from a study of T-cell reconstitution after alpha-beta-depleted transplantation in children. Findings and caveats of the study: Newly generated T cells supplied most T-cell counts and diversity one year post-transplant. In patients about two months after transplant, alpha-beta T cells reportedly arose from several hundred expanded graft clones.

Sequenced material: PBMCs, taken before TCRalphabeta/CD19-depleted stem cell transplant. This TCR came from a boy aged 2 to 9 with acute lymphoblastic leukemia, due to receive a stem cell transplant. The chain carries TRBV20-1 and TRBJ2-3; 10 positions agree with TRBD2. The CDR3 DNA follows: TGCAGTGCTAGAGAAGGTTTAGCGGGGGGCCACCGGAGCACAGATACGCAGTATTTT. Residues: CSAREGLAGGHRSTDTQYF.